This entry lists 9 T cell receptor beta chains sequenced from one sample in a study of shared clonotypes between healthy human individuals. Measured with immunoSEQ multiplex PCR; TCRdb has only the in-frame clones, and not every one. The sample shows about 610,000 clones, less than 98% of them seen only once. Sequenced material: naive CD4+ T cells sorted from blood. This sample's subset: CD45RA+ positively selected. The receptor source for this set is a woman in her thirties in good health.

Only a few counts were recorded for this clone. The V and J genes are TRBV6-5 and TRBJ1-1; tentative D call: TRBD1 (6 bases). The germline CDR1 and CDR2 sequences are MNHEY and SVGAGI. CDR3 length: 13 residues. V lost 6 bases and J lost 5, with 13 bases in between. The CDR3 coding sequence is TGTGCCAGCAGGGGCACAGGGAGAACTGAAGCTTTCTTT. Translation: CASRGTGRTEAFF.

Only one count was recorded for this clone. This sequence joins TRBV7-6 and TRBJ2-1, with D possibly TRBD2 on 5 matching bases. Looked up from germline, CDR1 is SGHVS and CDR2 is FNYEAQ. V was trimmed by 1 base and J by 0 bases, leaving 10 bases between them. The CDR3 runs to 16 residues. The CDR3 loop reads CASSLERWTSYNEQFF. In nucleotides, the CDR3 is TGTGCCAGCAGCTTAGAGCGGTGGACCTCCTACAATGAGCAGTTCTTC.

The chain carries TRBV27 and TRBJ2-7; the D gene is possibly TRBD1 (6 bases). Germline V gives CDR1 MNHEY, CDR2 SMNVEV (reference sequence). Trimming pared 6 bases from V and 3 bases from J, leaving 12 bases between. The length of the CDR3 is 13 residues. The CDR3 loop is CASSRQDNYEQYF. CDR3 bases: TGTGCCAGCAGCCGACAGGACAACTACGAGCAGTACTTC.

The sample holds one count of this clone. The V and J genes are TRBV7-2 and TRBJ2-3, with 7 bases fitting TRBD2. The CDR3 runs 16 residues. Germline CDR1 is SGHTA and CDR2 is FQGNSA. The J segment lost 0 bases and the V segment lost 3 bases, leaving 6 bases of the junction unmatched. The CDR3 region has the DNA TGTGCCAGCAGCTTGGGTCTCGGGAGGAGCACAGATACGCAGTATTTT. This translates into CASSLGLGRSTDTQYF.

V gene TRBV5-1 combines with J gene TRBJ2-6, with TRBD1 identical over 8 bases. V dropped 4 bases and J dropped 2; count of bases not matched to a gene: 8. Germline assignment: CDR1 SGHRS and CDR2 YFSETQ. The length of the CDR3 is 17 residues. The CDR3 protein is CASSLDRGKTGANVLTF. The CDR3 coding sequence is TGCGCCAGCAGCCTCGACAGGGGAAAAACTGGGGCCAACGTCCTGACTTTC.

J is TRBJ1-2 and V is TRBV7-3; tentative D call: TRBD1 (5 bases). The germline V and J ends were trimmed by 3 bases and 5 bases, with 10 bases remaining between them. CDR1 and CDR2 from the germline V gene are SGHTA and FQGTGA. The CDR3 has 13 residues. The CDR3 coding sequence is TGTGCCAGCAGCTTTGGGACGGTTTATGGCTACACCTTC. It codes for CASSFGTVYGYTF. The complete variable domain, with remaining parts taken from reference TRBV7-3 and TRBJ1-2, reads GAGVSQTPSNKVTEKGKYVELRCDPISGHTALYWYRQSLGQGPEFLIYFQGTGAADDSGLPNDRFFAVRPEGSVSTLKIQRTERGDSAVYLCASSFGTVYGYTFGSGTRLTVV.

The chain links TRBV7-2 to TRBJ2-3; no clear D gene. V shed 4 bases and J shed 0 bases, with 20 bases lying between them. CDR3 length equals 18 residues. Germline values: CDR1 SGHTA, CDR2 FQGNSA. The CDR3 DNA follows: TGTGCCAGCAGCTCAAAAATTGAGCCGGTGGGAAGCACAGATACGCAGTATTTT. Residues: CASSSKIEPVGSTDTQYF.

The chain links TRBV10-1 to TRBJ2-5; 9 bases fit TRBD2. With V trimmed by 2 bases and J by 5 bases, 9 bases remained unmatched. This CDR3 has 16 amino acids. In germline, CDR1 is WNHNN, CDR2 SYGVQD (reference sequence). The CDR3, as DNA: TGCGCCAGCAGTGAGCGGGTTAGCGGGAGCCGCGAGACCCAGTACTTC. The encoded protein is CASSERVSGSRETQYF.

V is TRBV19 and J is TRBJ1-1; D ambiguous. There are 14 residues in the CDR3. From germline, CDR1 is LNHDA and CDR2 SQIVND (reference sequence). Between the trimmed V and J ends, which lost 8 bases and 5 bases, there was a span of 18 bases. CDR3 in DNA: TGTGCCAGTGGACCTCGGCCCCGGGAGACTGAAGCTTTCTTT. Amino acids: CASGPRPRETEAFF.